These 10 T cell receptor beta chains originate from one sample sequenced in a study of CD8 T cells in Susac syndrome. It was with random hexamers that about 0.45 to 1 ug RNA was reverse transcribed. In TCRdb, the immunoSEQ multiplex PCR reads were re-called with MiXCR into one record per CDR3 protein. Altogether some 130,000 distinct CDR3 sequences are present, 85% to 95% being singletons, with the ten largest covering approximately 0.18%. The sample taken for sequencing was CD8+ T cells from PBMCs. The receptors derive from a human donor with Susac syndrome.

The chain is built from TRBV5-6 and TRBJ1-4, with 8 bases identical to TRBD1. From germline, CDR1 is SGHDT and CDR2 YYEEEE. This CDR3 is built from 16 residues. The V and J ends lost 4 bases and 8 bases, in that order; junction bases with no gene match: 13. CDR3 sequence reads: CASSPDRGLGGEKLFF. CDR3 sequence (DNA): TGTGCCAGCAGCCCTGACAGGGGCCTAGGCGGCGAAAAACTGTTTTTT.

This clonotype occurred a few times. The chain combines TRBV18 with TRBJ2-7, with D unresolved. The CDR3 has 10 residues. V was clipped by 6 bases and J by 6 bases, with 6 bases between them. Germline values: CDR1 KGHSH, CDR2 LQKENI. The CDR3 is CASSDGEQYF. Here the CDR3 DNA reads TGTGCCAGCTCCGACGGCGAGCAGTACTTC.

The genes are TRBV13 and TRBJ2-7, with 12 bases identical to TRBD1. From germline, CDR1 is PRHDT and CDR2 FYEKMQ (reference sequence). Trimming at V came to 4 bases and at J to 7 bases, leaving 8 bases not matched to a gene. CDR3 length: 15 amino acids. CDR3 sequence: CASSSVGQGAGEQYF. Here the CDR3 DNA reads TGTGCCAGCAGCTCCGTGGGACAGGGGGCGGGTGAGCAGTACTTC.

The chain employs TRBV5-6 and TRBJ2-1; no definite D call. Germline loops: CDR1 SGHDT, CDR2 YYEEEE. Trimming took 1 base from V and 8 from J, leaving 16 bases between them. The CDR3 runs 15 residues. The CDR3 DNA reads TGTGCCAGCAGCTTGCCAGCCCTCCTATACGATGAGCAGTTCTTC. Amino acid sequence: CASSLPALLYDEQFF.

The gene calls are TRBV20-1 and TRBJ1-5; no firm D call. This CDR3 has 13 residues. The V gene lost 6 bases and the J gene lost 2 bases, with 11 bases spanning the gap. Per germline, CDR1 DFQATT and CDR2 SNEGSKA (reference sequence). The CDR3 spells CSALTGGNQPQHF. The CDR3 coding sequence is TGCAGTGCCCTGACCGGCGGCAATCAGCCCCAGCATTTT.

This chain links TRBV27 with TRBJ1-2, with 12 bases lining up with TRBD1. Per germline, CDR1 MNHEY and CDR2 SMNVEV (reference sequence). The J segment lost 7 bases and the V segment lost 4 bases, leaving 10 bases of the junction unmatched. CDR3 length: 16 amino acids. CDR3: CASSSPGQGAHAGYTF. CDR3 DNA: TGTGCCAGCAGTTCCCCGGGACAGGGGGCGCACGCTGGCTACACCTTC.

This sequence joins TRBV18 and TRBJ2-3, with 9 bases identical to TRBD1. V was pared by 3 bases and J by 6 bases, with 16 bases of the junction left unmatched. Germline V CDR1 and CDR2: KGHSH, LQKENI. The CDR3 loop spans 18 amino acids. The CDR3 nucleotides are TGTGCCAGCTCACCCTTCCGACAGGGGGACCCCGAGGGGGATACGCAGTATTTT. Amino acid sequence: CASSPFRQGDPEGDTQYF.

The chain is built from TRBV5-1 and TRBJ2-7, with 7 bases that match TRBD1. CDR1 SGHRS and CDR2 YFSETQ come from the germline V gene. Unmatched junction bases numbered 5, after V lost 2 bases and J lost 0 bases. CDR3 length: 15 residues. DNA of the CDR3: TGCGCCAGCAGCTTAGGACAGGAAATCTCCTACGAGCAGTACTTC. Translated, it gives CASSLGQEISYEQYF. The full variable domain, its missing parts supplied by reference TRBV5-1 and TRBJ2-7, is KAGVTQTPRYLIKTRGQQVTLSCSPISGHRSVSWYQQTPGQGLQFLFEYFSETQRNKGNFPGRFSGRQFSNSRSEMNVSTLELGDSALYLCASSLGQEISYEQYFGPGTRLTVT.

This chain joins TRBV30 and TRBJ1-5; no firm D call. V lost 0 bases and J 5 bases, leaving 5 bases between the germline ends. The germline V gene encodes CDR1 GTSNPN and CDR2 SVGIG (reference sequence). This CDR3 is 12 amino acids long. The CDR3 region has the DNA TGTGCCTGGAGTGTCTCCGATCAGCCCCAGCATTTT. This translates into CAWSVSDQPQHF.

This clonotype has a handful of counts. CDR3 amino acids: CASSLGPVNEQFF. CDR3 nucleotide sequence: TGTGCCAGCAGCTTGGGCCCGGTGAATGAGCAGTTCTTC. This chain joins TRBV5-6 and TRBJ2-1, with D hard to call. V was trimmed by 0 bases and J by 7 bases, leaving 8 bases between them. There are 13 residues in the CDR3. Germline V lookup: CDR1 SGHDT, CDR2 YYEEEE.